This record concerns one T cell receptor beta chain sequence. About 10 ml of fresh peripheral blood supplied the PBMCs. This sample was included in a study of T cells in Graves' hyperthyroidism and ophthalmopathy. What was amplified from RNA transcripts were TCR beta CDR3 regions. The HTBI primer set drove a first-round RT-PCR of the TCR CDR3. In TCRdb, the multiplex PCR reads were re-called with MiXCR into one record per CDR3 protein. The table lists fewer than 400,000 distinct CDR3 sequences, about 14% of them singletons. The CDR3 covers 15 residues. Trimming shortened V by 1 base and J by 3 bases, and 13 bases separated the two germline ends. Germline loops: CDR1 MGHRA, CDR2 YSYEKL.

Sequenced input: blood. The sequence was collected from a man aged 50-60 years with Graves' ophthalmopathy. The chain carries TRBV4-1 and TRBJ2-7, with TRBD2 as a possible D gene (5 bases). The CDR3 is CASSQGESLNYEQYF. The CDR3 coding sequence is TGCGCCAGCAGCCAAGGGGAGTCGCTAAACTACGAGCAGTACTTC.